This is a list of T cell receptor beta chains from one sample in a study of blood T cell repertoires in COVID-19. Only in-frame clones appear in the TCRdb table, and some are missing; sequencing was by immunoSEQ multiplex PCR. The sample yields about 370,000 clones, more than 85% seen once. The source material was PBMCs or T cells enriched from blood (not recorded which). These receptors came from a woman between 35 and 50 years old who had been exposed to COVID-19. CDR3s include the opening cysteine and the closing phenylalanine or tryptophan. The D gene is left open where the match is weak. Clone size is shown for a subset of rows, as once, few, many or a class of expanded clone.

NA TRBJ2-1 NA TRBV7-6 TGTGCCAGCGGGGAGACCCCGTTGGACAATGAGCAGTTCTTC CASGETPLDNEQFF
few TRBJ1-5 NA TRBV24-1 TGTGCCACCAGTGAAGCTCCAAACGGTCAGCCCCAGCATTTT CATSEAPNGQPQHF
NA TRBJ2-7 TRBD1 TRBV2 TGTGCCAGCAGCCACTCCGGGACAGGGGTCTACGAGCAGTACTTC CASSHSGTGVYEQYF
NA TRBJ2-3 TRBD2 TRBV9 TGTGCCAGCAGCGGAGGAACGACGGGGGGATCTAGCACAGATACGCAGTATTTT CASSGGTTGGSSTDTQYF
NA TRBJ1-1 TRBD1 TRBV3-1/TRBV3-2 TGTGCCAGCAGCATAACAGGGGGAACTGAAGCTTTCTTT CASSITGGTEAFF
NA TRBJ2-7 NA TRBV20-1 TGCAGTGCTGCCCACAGGGACGAGCAGTACTTC CSAAHRDEQYF
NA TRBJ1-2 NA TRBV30 TGTGCCTGGAGTGGAGGAACCGCCGGTAGCTACACCTTC CAWSGGTAGSYTF
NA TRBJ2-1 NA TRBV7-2 TGTGCCAGCAGCTTAGGGGGCCAGCGACACCAGTTCTTC CASSLGGQRHQFF
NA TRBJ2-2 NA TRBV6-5 TGTGCCAGCAGGGAGTTATTACCATCATACGGGGAGCTGTTTTTT CASRELLPSYGELFF
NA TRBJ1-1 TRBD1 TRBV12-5 TGTGCTAGTGCCTTGGGACAGTTTTCGAACACTGAAGCTTTCTTT CASALGQFSNTEAFF
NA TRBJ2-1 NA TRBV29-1 TGCAGCGGGTGGAGGGGGCAAAATGAGCAGTTCTTC CSGWRGQNEQFF
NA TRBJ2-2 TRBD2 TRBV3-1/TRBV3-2 TGTGCCAGCAGCCGCCGGGGGGGGAACACCGGGGAGCTGTTTTTT CASSRRGGNTGELFF
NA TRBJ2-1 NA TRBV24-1 TGTGCCACCAGTGATTCGAAACCGGGATTTCCTTCGTGGGAGCAGTTCTTC CATSDSKPGFPSWEQFF
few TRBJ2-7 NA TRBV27 TGTGCCAGCAGTTCCGGACGGAGGGCTTTCTACGAGCAGTACTTC CASSSGRRAFYEQYF
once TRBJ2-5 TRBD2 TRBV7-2 TGTGCCAGCAGCTTAGCCAGCGGGGGACTGCAAGAGACCCAGTACTTC CASSLASGGLQETQYF
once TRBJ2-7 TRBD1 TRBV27 TGTGCCAGCAGTTTTCAGGGGGCGGAGCAGTACTTC CASSFQGAEQYF
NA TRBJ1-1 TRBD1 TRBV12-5 TGTGCTAGTGGTTTGCCTCGACAGGGAGACACTGAAGCTTTCTTT CASGLPRQGDTEAFF
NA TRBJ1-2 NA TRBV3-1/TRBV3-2 TGTGCCAGCAGCGGGACAAAGTCGGGCTACACCTTC CASSGTKSGYTF
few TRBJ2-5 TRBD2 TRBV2 TGTGCCAGCAGCCTTGAAGCGGGGGGGCTGGAGACCCAGTACTTC CASSLEAGGLETQYF
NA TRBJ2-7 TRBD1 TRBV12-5 TGTGCTAGTGGTTTTTCGGCAGGGGGTAGGATTACCTACGAGCAGTACTTC CASGFSAGGRITYEQYF
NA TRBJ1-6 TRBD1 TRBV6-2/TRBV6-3 TGTGCCAGCAGCATCACAGGGGGCAACTCCTATAATTCACCCCTCCACTTT CASSITGGNSYNSPLHF
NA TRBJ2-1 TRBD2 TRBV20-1 TGCAGTGCTAGTGGCGGGGGGACCCTCTCCATTAATGAGCAGTTCTTC CSASGGGTLSINEQFF
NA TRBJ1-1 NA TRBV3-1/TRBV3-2 TGTGCCAGCAGCCGACTGGCCGAAGCTTTCTTT CASSRLAEAFF
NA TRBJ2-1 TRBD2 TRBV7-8 TGTGCCAGCAGAGGGACTAGCGGGGGGGGGTTCAATGAGCAGTTCTTC CASRGTSGGGFNEQFF
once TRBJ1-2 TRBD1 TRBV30 TGTGCCTGGGGCTCCTACAGGGGGGCGGTTAACACCTTC CAWGSYRGAVNTF
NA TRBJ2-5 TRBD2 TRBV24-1 TGTGCCACCAGTGATTTTTTATCAGCGGGAAGACCGGAGACCCAGTACTTC CATSDFLSAGRPETQYF
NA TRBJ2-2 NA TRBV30 TGTGCCTGGAGTGAAGGGACACAGCTTACTACAACCGGGGAGCTGTTTTTT CAWSEGTQLTTTGELFF
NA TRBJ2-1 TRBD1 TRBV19 TGTGCCAGTAGTACCGCTATTCCGGGACAGGGCTACAATGAGCAGTTCTTC CASSTAIPGQGYNEQFF
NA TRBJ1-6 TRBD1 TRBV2 TGTGCCAGCCACCTCGGACAGGGGGATTCACCCCTCCACTTT CASHLGQGDSPLHF
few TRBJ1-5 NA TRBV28 TGTGCCAGCAGTCCCCCCGGGGGGGCGGGTCAGCCCCAGCATTTT CASSPPGGAGQPQHF
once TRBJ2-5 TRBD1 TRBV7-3 TGTGCCAGCAGCTTAAACGGCCTTACAGGGGGGGAGACCCAGTACTTC CASSLNGLTGGETQYF
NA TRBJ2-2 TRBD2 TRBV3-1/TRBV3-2 TGTGCCAGCAGCCCGGGACTAGCGGGGCCCAAGGTAGACACCGGGGAGCTGTTTTTT CASSPGLAGPKVDTGELFF
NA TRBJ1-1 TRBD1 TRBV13 TGTGCCAGCAGCCCCGGGACAGGGGTAAACACTGAAGCTTTCTTT CASSPGTGVNTEAFF
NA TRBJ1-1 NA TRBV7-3 TGTGCCAGCAGCAAGGACAGTTTGAACACTGAAGCTTTCTTT CASSKDSLNTEAFF
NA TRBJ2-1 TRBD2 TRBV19 TGTGCCAGTAGAAGCGGGGGGCTGTCGGGTTACAATGAGCAGTTCTTC CASRSGGLSGYNEQFF
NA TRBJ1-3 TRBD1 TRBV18 TGTGCCAGCTCACAACAACTAGGGACAGCTCATACTGGAAACACCATATATTTT CASSQQLGTAHTGNTIYF
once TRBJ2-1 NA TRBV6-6 TGTGCCAGCAGTCGGACCGGTTGGGGCTTCACCTCCTACAATGAGCAGTTCTTC CASSRTGWGFTSYNEQFF
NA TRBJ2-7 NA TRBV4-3 TGCGCCAGCAGCCAAGATATGAGGGAAAAATTCTACGAGCAGTACTTC CASSQDMREKFYEQYF
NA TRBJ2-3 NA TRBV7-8 TGTGCCAGCAGCATACACAGGGGCACAGATACGCAGTATTTT CASSIHRGTDTQYF
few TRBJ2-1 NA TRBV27 TGTGCCAGCAGTCGCCCGACGGGAAGATACTCCTACAATGAGCAGTTCTTC CASSRPTGRYSYNEQFF